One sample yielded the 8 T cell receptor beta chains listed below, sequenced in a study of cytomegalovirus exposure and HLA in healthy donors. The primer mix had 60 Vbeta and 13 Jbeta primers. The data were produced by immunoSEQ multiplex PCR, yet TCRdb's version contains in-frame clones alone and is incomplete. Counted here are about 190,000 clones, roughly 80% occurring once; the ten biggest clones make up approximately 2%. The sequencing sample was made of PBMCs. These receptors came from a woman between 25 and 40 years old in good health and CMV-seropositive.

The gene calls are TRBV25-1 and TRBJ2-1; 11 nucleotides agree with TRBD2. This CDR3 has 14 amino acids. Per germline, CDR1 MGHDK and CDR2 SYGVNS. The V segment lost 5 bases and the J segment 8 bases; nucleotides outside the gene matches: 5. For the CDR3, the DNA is TGTGCCAGCAGTAGGGGTAGCGGGAGGGATGAGCAGTTCTTC. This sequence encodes CASSRGSGRDEQFF.

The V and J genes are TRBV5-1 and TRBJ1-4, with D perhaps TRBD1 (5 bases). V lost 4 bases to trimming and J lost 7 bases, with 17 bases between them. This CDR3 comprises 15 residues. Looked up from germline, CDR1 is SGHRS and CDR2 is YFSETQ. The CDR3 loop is CASSTGGSDREKLFF. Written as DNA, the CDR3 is TGCGCCAGCAGCACTGGGGGGAGTGACCGTGAAAAACTGTTTTTT.

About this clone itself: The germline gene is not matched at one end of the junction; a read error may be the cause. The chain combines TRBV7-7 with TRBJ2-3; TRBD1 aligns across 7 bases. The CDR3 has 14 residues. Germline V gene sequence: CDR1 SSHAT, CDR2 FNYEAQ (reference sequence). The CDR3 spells CASSSGTATNTQYF. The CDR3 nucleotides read TGTGCTAGCAGCTCCGGGACAGCTACAAATACGCAGTATTTT.

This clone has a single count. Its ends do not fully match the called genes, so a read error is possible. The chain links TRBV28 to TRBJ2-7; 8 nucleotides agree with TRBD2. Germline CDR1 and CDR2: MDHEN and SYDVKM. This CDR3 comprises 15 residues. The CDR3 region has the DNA TGTGCCAGCAGTTTAGGCTCGGGAGGGCCCGACGAGCAGTGCTTC. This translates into CASSLGSGGPDEQCF.

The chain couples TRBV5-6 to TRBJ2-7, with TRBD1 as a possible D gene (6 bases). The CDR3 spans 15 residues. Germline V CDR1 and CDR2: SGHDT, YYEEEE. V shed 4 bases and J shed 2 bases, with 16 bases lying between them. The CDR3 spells CASSLTMDSTYEQYF. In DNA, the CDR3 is TGTGCCAGCAGCCTGACTATGGACAGTACCTACGAGCAGTACTTC. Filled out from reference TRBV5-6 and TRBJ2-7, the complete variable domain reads DAGVTQSPTHLIKTRGQQVTLRCSPKSGHDTVSWYQQALGQGPQFIFQYYEEEERQRGNFPDRFSGHQFPNYSSELNVNALLLGDSALYLCASSLTMDSTYEQYFGPGTRLTVT.

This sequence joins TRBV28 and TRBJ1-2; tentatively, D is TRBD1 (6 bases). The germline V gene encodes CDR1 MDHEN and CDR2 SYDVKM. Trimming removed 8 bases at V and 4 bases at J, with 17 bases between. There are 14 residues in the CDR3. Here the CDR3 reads CASALKQGTYGYTF. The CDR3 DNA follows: TGTGCCAGCGCCCTCAAACAGGGTACCTATGGCTACACCTTC.

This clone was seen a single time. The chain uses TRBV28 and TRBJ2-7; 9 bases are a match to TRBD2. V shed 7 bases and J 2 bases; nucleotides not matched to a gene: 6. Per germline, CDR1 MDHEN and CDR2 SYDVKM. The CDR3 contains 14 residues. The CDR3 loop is CASNSGRNPYEQYF. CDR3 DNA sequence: TGTGCCAGCAATAGCGGGAGAAATCCCTACGAGCAGTACTTC. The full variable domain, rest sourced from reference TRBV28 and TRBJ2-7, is DVKVTQSSRYLVKRTGEKVFLECVQDMDHENMFWYRQDPGLGLRLIYFSYDVKMKEKGDIPEGYSVSREKKERFSLILESASTNQTSMYLCASNSGRNPYEQYFGPGTRLTVT.

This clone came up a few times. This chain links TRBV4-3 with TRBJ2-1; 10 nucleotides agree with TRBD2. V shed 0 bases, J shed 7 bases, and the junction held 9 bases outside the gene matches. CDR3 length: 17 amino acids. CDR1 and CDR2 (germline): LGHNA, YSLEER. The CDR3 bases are TGCGCCAGCAGCCAAGAATATACGAGCGGGGGGGCGAATGAGCAGTTCTTC. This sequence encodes CASSQEYTSGGANEQFF.